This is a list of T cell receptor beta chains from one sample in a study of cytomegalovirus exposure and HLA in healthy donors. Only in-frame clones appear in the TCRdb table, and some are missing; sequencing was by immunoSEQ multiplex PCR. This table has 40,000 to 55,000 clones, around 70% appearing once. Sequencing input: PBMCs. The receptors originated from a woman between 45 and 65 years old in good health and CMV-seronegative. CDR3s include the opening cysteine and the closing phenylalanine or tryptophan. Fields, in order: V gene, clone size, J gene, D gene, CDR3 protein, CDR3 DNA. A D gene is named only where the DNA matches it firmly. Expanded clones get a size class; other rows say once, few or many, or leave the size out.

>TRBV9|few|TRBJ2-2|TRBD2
CASSETGGATGELFF
TGTGCCAGCAGCGAGACGGGAGGAGCCACCGGGGAGCTGTTTTTT
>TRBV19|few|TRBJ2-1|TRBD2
CASSVTSGTYNEQFF
TGTGCCAGTAGTGTGACTAGCGGAACCTACAATGAGCAGTTCTTC
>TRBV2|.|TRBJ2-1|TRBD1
CASSEGTEFNEQFF
TGTGCCAGCTCGGAAGGGACAGAGTTCAATGAGCAGTTCTTC
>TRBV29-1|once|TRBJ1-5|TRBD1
CSVLPGGTDQPQHF
TGCAGCGTACTCCCAGGGGGAACTGATCAGCCCCAGCATTTT
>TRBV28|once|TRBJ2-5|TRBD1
CASSLGTGGRQTQYF
TGTGCCAGCAGTTTAGGGACAGGGGGCAGGCAGACCCAGTACTTC
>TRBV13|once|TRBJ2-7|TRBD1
CASSSGQGRSEQYF
TGTGCCAGCAGCTCCGGACAGGGAAGGTCCGAGCAGTACTTC
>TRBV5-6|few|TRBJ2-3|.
CASSLFGASADTQYF
TGTGCCAGCAGCTTGTTTGGCGCTAGCGCAGATACGCAGTATTTT
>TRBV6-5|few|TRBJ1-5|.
CASSYGGGGQPQHF
TGTGCCAGCAGTTACGGCGGGGGAGGTCAGCCCCAGCATTTT
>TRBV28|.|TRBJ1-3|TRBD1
CASSLDRAGNTIYF
TGTGCCAGCAGTTTAGACAGGGCCGGAAACACCATATATTTT
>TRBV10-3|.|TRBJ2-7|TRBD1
CAIRQGQGAAGYEQYF
TGTGCCATCAGGCAGGGACAGGGGGCGGCGGGGTACGAGCAGTACTTC
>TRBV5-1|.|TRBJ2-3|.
CASSLVGGSCTDTQYF
TGCGCCAGCAGCTTGGTGGGTGGGAGCTGCACAGATACGCAGTATTTT
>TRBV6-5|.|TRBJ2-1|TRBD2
CASSRVAGDRNEQFF
TGTGCCAGCAGTCGAGTAGCGGGAGATAGAAATGAGCAGTTCTTC
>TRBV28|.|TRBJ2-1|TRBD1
CASSPHLGQEYNEQFF
TGTGCCAGCAGTCCCCATTTGGGACAGGAGTACAATGAGCAGTTCTTC
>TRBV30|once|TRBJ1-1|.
CAWSAGSTEAFF
TGTGCCTGGAGTGCGGGGTCCACTGAAGCTTTCTTT
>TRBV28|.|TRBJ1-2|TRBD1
CASRRTGGFNYGYTF
TGTGCCAGCAGGAGAACAGGGGGGTTTAACTATGGCTACACCTTC
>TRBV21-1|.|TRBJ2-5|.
CASSKDRVRETQYF
TGTGCCAGCAGCAAGGACAGGGTACGGGAGACCCAGTACTTC
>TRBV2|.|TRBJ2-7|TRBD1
CASSGQGSRLGEQYF
TGTGCCAGCAGCGGACAGGGTTCGAGGTTGGGCGAGCAGTACTTC
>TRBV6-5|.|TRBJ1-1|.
CASSRGLSNTEAFF
TGTGCCAGCAGTAGGGGACTATCTAACACTGAAGCTTTCTTT
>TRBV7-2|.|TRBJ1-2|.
CASSLGFESPRTF
TGTGCCAGCAGCTTAGGGTTTGAGAGCCCTAGGACCTTC
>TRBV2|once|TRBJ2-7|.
CASSSAYEQYF
TGTGCCAGCAGCTCGGCCTACGAGCAGTACTTC
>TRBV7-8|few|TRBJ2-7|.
CASTMEGLSYEQYF
TGTGCCAGCACCATGGAGGGGCTTTCCTACGAGCAGTACTTC
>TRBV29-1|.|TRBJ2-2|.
CSVKGVSAGELFF
TGCAGCGTTAAGGGGGTTTCAGCTGGGGAGCTGTTTTTT
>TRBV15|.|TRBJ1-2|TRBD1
CATSRARTGTNYGYTF
TGTGCCACCAGCAGAGCACGGACAGGGACTAACTATGGCTACACCTTC
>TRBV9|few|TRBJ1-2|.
CASSVAGHDGYTF
TGTGCCAGCAGCGTAGCAGGGCATGATGGCTACACCTTC
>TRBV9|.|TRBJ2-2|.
CASSIAGVTGELFF
TGTGCCAGCAGCATCGCGGGTGTCACCGGGGAGCTGTTTTTT
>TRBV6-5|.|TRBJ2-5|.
CASSTGLANKETQYF
TGTGCCAGCAGTACGGGGCTAGCGAATAAAGAGACCCAGTACTTC
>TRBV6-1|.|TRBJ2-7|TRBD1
CASSETGGAYEQYF
TGTGCCAGCAGTGAGACAGGGGGCGCTTACGAGCAGTACTTC
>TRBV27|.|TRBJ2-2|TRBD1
CASTPGTGGTGELFF
TGTGCCAGCACCCCCGGGACAGGGGGAACCGGGGAGCTGTTTTTT
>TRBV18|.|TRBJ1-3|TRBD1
CASSTDRDGNTIYF
TGTGCCAGCTCAACTGACAGGGATGGAAACACCATATATTTT
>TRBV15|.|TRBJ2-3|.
CATSRDLSNTQYF
TGTGCCACTTCTCGCGACTTGAGTAATACGCAGTATTTT
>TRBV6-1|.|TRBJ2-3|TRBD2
CASSEQGGGVTTDTQYF
TGTGCCAGCAGTGAGCAAGGCGGGGGGGTTACCACAGATACGCAGTATTTT
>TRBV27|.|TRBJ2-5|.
CASSLGLERETQYF
TGTGCCAGCAGTTTAGGGCTTGAGCGGGAGACCCAGTACTTC
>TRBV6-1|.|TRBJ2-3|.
CASSESSGLQITDTQYF
TGTGCCAGCAGTGAATCCTCCGGTCTACAGATCACAGATACGCAGTATTTT
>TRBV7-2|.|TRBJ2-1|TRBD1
CASSSTGGLYNEQFF
TGTGCCAGCAGCTCCACAGGGGGCTTATACAATGAGCAGTTCTTC
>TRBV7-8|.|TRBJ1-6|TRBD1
CASWGQGNSPLHF
TGTGCCAGCTGGGGACAGGGGAATTCACCCCTCCACTTT
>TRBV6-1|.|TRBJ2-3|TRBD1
CASRGQGPTQYF
TGTGCCAGCAGAGGACAGGGTCCGACGCAGTATTTT
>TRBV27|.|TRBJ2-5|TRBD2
CASSLGQGGETQYF
TGTGCCAGCAGTTTAGGGCAGGGAGGGGAGACCCAGTACTTC
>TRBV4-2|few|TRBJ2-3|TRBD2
CASSQDVLSGGSTQYF
TGTGCCAGCAGCCAAGATGTGTTGTCGGGAGGCTCTACGCAGTATTTT
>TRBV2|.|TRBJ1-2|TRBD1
CASSAGTVYGYTF
TGTGCCAGCAGTGCGGGGACAGTTTATGGCTACACCTTC
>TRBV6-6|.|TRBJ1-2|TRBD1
CASSSRGTNYGYTF
TGTGCCAGCAGTTCCAGGGGGACTAACTATGGCTACACCTTC
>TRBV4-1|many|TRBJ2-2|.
CASSQTLNTGELFF
TGCGCCAGCAGCCAGACTTTGAACACCGGGGAGCTGTTTTTT
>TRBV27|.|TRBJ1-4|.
CASSLFPRRKHGADNEKLFF
TGTGCCAGCAGTTTATTTCCGAGGCGAAAACATGGGGCAGATAATGAAAAACTGTTTTTT
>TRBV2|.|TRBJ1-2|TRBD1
CASSVTRDSYPDGYTF
TGTGCCAGCAGTGTCACCCGGGACAGTTACCCCGATGGCTACACCTTC
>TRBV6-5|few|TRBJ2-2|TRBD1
CASSFEPGQGTGELFF
TGTGCCAGCAGTTTTGAACCGGGACAGGGGACCGGGGAGCTGTTTTTT
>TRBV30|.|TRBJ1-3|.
CAWSEGGASGNTIYF
TGTGCCTGGAGTGAAGGGGGGGCATCTGGAAACACCATATATTTT
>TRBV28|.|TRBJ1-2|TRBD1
CASSGTAVYGYTF
TGTGCCAGCAGTGGGACAGCCGTCTATGGCTACACCTTC
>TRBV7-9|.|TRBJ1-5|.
CASSNSGGGNQPQHF
TGTGCCAGCAGTAACTCTGGGGGGGGCAATCAGCCCCAGCATTTT
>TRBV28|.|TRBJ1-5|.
CASTGVNGQPQHF
TGTGCCAGTACGGGGGTCAACGGTCAGCCCCAGCATTTT
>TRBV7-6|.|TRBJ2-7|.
CASSLGSGGRADDEQYF
TGTGCCAGCAGCTTAGGGAGTGGGGGCAGGGCGGACGACGAGCAGTACTTC
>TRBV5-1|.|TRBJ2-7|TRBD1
CASSLEKGAAYEQYF
TGCGCCAGCAGCTTGGAAAAGGGGGCAGCCTACGAGCAGTACTTC
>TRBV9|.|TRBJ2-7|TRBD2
CASSLGGLAGAYEQYF
TGTGCCAGCAGCCTGGGGGGGTTAGCGGGGGCCTACGAGCAGTACTTC
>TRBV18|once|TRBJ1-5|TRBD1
CASSSGQGSNQPQHF
TGTGCCAGCTCCTCGGGACAGGGGAGCAATCAGCCCCAGCATTTT
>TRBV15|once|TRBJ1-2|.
CATSSGGSGVRVYGYTF
TGTGCCACCAGCAGCGGGGGATCTGGGGTGCGCGTCTATGGCTACACCTTC